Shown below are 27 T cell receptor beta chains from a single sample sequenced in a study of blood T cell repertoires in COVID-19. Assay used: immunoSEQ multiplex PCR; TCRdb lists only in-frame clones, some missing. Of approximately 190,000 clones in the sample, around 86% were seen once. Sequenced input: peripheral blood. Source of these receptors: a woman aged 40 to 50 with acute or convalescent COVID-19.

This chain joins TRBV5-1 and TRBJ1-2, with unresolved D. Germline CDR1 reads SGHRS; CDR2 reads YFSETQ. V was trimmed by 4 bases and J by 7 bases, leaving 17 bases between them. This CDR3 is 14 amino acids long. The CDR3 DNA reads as TGCGCCAGCAGCCCCCTTGGCCAGGAGGGTGGCTACACCTTC. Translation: CASSPLGQEGGYTF.

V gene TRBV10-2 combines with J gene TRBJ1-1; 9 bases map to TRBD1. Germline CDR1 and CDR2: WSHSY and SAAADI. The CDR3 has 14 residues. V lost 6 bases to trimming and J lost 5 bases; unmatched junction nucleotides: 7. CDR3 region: CASSTTGGYTEAFF. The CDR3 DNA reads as TGCGCCAGCAGCACGACAGGGGGTTATACTGAAGCTTTCTTT.

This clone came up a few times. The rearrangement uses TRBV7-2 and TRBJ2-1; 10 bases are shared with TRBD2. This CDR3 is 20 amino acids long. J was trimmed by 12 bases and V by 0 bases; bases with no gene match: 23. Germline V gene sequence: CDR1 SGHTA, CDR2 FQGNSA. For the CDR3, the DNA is TGTGCCAGCAGCTTAGCGAAGGGGCAGAGGGCTAGCGGGGGACCGAGCGGGCAGTTCTTC. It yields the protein CASSLAKGQRASGGPSGQFF.

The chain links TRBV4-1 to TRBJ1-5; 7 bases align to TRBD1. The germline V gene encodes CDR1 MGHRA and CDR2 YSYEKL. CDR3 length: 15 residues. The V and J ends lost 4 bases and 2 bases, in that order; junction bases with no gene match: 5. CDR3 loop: CASSRTTGGNQPQHF. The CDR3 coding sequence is TGCGCCAGCAGCCGGACCACAGGGGGCAATCAGCCCCAGCATTTT.

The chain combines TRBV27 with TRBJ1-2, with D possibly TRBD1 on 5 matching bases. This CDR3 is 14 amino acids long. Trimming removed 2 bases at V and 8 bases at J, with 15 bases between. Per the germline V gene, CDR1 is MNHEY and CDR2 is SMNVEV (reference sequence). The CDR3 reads CASSLRGDGLGYTF. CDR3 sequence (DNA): TGTGCCAGCAGTTTACGGGGGGACGGATTGGGCTACACCTTC.

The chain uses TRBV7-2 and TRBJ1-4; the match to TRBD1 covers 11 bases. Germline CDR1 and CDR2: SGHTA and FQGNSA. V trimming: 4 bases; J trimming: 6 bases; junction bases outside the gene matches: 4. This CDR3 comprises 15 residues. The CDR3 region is CASSYGQGAYEKLFF. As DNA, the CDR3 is TGTGCCAGCAGCTACGGACAGGGGGCTTATGAAAAACTGTTTTTT.

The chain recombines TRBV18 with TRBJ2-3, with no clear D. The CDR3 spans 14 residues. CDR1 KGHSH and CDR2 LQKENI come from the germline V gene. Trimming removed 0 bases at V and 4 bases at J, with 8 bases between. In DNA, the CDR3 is TGTGCCAGCTCACCACCCGGCGCGGCAGATACGCAGTATTTT. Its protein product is CASSPPGAADTQYF. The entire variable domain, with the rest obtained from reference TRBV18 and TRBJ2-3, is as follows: NAGVMQNPRHLVRRRGQEARLRCSPMKGHSHVYWYRQLPEEGLKFMVYLQKENIIDESGMPKERFSAEFPKEGPSILRIQQVVRGDSAAYFCASSPPGAADTQYFGPGTRLTVL.

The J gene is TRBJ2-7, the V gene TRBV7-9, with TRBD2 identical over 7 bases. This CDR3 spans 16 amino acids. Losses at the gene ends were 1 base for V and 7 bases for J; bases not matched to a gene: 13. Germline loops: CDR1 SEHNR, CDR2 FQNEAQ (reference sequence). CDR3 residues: CASSLVGGVASGEQYF. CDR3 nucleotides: TGTGCCAGCAGCTTAGTGGGAGGGGTGGCTTCTGGGGAGCAGTACTTC. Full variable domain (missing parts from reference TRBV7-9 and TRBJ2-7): DTGVSQNPRHKITKRGQNVTFRCDPISEHNRLYWYRQTLGQGPEFLTYFQNEAQLEKSRLLSDRFSAERPKGSFSTLEIQRTEQGDSAMYLCASSLVGGVASGEQYFGPGTRLTVT.

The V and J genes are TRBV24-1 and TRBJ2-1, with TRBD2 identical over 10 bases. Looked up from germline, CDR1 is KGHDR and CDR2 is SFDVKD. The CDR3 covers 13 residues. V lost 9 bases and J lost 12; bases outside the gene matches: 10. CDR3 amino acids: CATGLAGAESQFF. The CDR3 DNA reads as TGTGCCACCGGGCTAGCGGGGGCGGAGTCGCAGTTCTTC.

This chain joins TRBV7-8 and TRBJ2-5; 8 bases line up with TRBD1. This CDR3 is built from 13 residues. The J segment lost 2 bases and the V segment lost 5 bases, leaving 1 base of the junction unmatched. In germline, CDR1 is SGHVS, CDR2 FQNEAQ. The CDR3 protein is CASSRDRQETQYF. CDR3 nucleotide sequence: TGTGCCAGCAGCCGGGACAGGCAAGAGACCCAGTACTTC. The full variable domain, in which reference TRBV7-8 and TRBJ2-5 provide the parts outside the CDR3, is GAGVSQSPRYKVAKRGQDVALRCDPISGHVSLFWYQQALGQGPEFLTYFQNEAQLDKSGLPSDRFFAERPEGSVSTLKIQRTQQEDSAVYLCASSRDRQETQYFGPGTRLLVL.

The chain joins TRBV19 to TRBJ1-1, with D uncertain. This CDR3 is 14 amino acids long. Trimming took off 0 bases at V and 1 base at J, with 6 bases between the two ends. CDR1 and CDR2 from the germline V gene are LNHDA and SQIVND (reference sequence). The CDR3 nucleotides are TGTGCCAGTAGTATAGATCGAGGGAACACTGAAGCTTTCTTT. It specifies CASSIDRGNTEAFF.

As DNA, the CDR3 is TGTGCCAGCAGGAAGGTTAGCGCCGGGGAGCTGTTTTTT. Amino acid sequence: CASRKVSAGELFF. The chain couples TRBV6-5 to TRBJ2-2; tentative D call: TRBD2 (5 bases). The CDR3 has 13 amino acids. V was cut by 6 bases and J by 6 bases, with 11 bases left in between. Germline V gene data show CDR1 as MNHEY and CDR2 as SVGAGI.

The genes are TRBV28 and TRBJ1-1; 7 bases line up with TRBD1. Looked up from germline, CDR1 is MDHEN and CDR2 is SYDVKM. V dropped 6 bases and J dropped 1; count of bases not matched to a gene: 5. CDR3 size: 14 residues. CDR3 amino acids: CASRENRGNTEAFF. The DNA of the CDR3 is TGTGCCAGCAGGGAAAACAGGGGGAACACTGAAGCTTTCTTT. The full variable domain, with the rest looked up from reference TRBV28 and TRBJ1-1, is DVKVTQSSRYLVKRTGEKVFLECVQDMDHENMFWYRQDPGLGLRLIYFSYDVKMKEKGDIPEGYSVSREKKERFSLILESASTNQTSMYLCASRENRGNTEAFFGQGTRLTVV.

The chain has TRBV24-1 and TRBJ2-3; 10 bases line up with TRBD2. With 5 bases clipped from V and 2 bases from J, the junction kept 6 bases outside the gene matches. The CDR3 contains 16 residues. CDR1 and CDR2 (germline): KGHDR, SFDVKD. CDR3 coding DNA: TGTGCCACCAGTGGTATCGGACTAGCGGACACAGATACGCAGTATTTT. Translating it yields CATSGIGLADTDTQYF.

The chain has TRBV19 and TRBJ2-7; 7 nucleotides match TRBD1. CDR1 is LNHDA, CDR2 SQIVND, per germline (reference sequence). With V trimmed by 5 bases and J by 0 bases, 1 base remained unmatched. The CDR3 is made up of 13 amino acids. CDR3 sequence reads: CASSGDSSYEQYF. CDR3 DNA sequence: TGTGCCAGTAGTGGGGACAGCTCCTACGAGCAGTACTTC.

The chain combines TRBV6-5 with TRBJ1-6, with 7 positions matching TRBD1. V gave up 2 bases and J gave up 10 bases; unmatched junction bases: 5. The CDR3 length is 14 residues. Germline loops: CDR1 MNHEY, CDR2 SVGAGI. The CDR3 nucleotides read TGTGCCAGCAGTTACGACGAAGGGGGCTCACCCCTCCACTTT. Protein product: CASSYDEGGSPLHF.

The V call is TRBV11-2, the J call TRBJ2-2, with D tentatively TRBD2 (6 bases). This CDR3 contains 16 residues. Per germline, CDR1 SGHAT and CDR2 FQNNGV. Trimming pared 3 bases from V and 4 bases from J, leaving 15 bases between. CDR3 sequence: CASSFGGTLGTGELFF. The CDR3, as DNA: TGTGCCAGCAGCTTTGGAGGGACCCTAGGCACCGGGGAGCTGTTTTTT.

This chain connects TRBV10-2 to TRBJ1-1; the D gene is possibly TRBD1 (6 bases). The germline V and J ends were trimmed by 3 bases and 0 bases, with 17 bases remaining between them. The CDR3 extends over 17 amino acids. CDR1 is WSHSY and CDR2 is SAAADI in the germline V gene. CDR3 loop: CASSEAGRGFLNTEAFF. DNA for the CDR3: TGCGCCAGCAGTGAAGCCGGCAGGGGTTTCCTGAACACTGAAGCTTTCTTT.

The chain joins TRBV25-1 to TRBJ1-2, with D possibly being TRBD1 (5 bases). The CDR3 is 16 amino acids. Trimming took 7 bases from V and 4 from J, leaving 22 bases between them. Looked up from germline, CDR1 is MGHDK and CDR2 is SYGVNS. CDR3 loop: CASTGRRTTSVYGYTF. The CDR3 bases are TGTGCCAGCACAGGGCGGCGGACTACCTCTGTCTATGGCTACACCTTC.

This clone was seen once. This CDR3 reads CASSQWGAETEAFF. CDR3 coding DNA: TGTGCCAGCAGCCAATGGGGCGCGGAAACTGAAGCTTTCTTT. The gene calls are TRBV3-1 (or the pseudogene TRBV3-2) and TRBJ1-1; D might be TRBD1 (5 bases). Germline CDR1 is LGHDT and CDR2 is YNNKEL (reference sequence). This CDR3 comprises 14 residues. Trimming left V 2 bases short and J 5 bases short, with 12 bases between.

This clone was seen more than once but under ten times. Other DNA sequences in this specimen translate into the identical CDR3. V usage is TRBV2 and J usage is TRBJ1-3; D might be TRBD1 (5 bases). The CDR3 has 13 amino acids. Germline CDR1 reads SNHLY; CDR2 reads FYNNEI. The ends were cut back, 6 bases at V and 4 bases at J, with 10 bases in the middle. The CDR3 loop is CASSRDSGNTIYF. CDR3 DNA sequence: TGTGCCAGCAGCCGAGACAGCGGAAACACCATATATTTT.

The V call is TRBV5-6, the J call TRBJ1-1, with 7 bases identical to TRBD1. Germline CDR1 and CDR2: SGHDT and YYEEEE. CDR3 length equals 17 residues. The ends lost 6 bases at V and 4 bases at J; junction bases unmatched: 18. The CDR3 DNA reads TGTGCCAGCACCCCTCTAGGGCAGGGGGTTAAAGGCACTGAAGCTTTCTTT. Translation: CASTPLGQGVKGTEAFF.

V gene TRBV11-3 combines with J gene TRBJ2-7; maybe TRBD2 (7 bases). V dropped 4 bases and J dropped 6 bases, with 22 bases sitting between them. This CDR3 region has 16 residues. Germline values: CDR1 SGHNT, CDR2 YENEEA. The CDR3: CASSSPKGGARGEQYF. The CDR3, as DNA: TGTGCCAGCAGCTCTCCTAAAGGGGGGGCGAGGGGCGAGCAGTACTTC.

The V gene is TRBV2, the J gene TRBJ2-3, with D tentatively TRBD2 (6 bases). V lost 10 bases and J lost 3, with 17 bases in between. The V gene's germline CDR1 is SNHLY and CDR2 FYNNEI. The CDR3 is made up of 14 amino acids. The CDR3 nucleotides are TGTGCCACATACCGAGGGGACTTAACAGATACGCAGTATTTT. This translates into CATYRGDLTDTQYF.

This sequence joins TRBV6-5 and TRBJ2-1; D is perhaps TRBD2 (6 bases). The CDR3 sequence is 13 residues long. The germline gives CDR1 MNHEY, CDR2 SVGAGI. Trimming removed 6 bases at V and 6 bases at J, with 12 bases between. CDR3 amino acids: CASRLLASNEQFF. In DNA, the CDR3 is TGTGCCAGCAGATTACTAGCTTCCAATGAGCAGTTCTTC.

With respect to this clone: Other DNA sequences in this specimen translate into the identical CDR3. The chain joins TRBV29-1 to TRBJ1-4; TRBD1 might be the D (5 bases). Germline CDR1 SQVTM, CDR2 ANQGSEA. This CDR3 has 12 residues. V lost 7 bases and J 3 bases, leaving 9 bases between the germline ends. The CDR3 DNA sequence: TGCAGCGGGTCGGGGGCTAATGAAAAACTGTTTTTT. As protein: CSGSGANEKLFF.

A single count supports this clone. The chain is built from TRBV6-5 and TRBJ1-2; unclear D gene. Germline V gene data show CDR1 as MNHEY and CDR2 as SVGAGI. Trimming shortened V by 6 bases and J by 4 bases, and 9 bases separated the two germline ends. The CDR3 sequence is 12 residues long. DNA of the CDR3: TGTGCCAGCAGAAGCGTTACCTATGGCTACACCTTC. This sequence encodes CASRSVTYGYTF.